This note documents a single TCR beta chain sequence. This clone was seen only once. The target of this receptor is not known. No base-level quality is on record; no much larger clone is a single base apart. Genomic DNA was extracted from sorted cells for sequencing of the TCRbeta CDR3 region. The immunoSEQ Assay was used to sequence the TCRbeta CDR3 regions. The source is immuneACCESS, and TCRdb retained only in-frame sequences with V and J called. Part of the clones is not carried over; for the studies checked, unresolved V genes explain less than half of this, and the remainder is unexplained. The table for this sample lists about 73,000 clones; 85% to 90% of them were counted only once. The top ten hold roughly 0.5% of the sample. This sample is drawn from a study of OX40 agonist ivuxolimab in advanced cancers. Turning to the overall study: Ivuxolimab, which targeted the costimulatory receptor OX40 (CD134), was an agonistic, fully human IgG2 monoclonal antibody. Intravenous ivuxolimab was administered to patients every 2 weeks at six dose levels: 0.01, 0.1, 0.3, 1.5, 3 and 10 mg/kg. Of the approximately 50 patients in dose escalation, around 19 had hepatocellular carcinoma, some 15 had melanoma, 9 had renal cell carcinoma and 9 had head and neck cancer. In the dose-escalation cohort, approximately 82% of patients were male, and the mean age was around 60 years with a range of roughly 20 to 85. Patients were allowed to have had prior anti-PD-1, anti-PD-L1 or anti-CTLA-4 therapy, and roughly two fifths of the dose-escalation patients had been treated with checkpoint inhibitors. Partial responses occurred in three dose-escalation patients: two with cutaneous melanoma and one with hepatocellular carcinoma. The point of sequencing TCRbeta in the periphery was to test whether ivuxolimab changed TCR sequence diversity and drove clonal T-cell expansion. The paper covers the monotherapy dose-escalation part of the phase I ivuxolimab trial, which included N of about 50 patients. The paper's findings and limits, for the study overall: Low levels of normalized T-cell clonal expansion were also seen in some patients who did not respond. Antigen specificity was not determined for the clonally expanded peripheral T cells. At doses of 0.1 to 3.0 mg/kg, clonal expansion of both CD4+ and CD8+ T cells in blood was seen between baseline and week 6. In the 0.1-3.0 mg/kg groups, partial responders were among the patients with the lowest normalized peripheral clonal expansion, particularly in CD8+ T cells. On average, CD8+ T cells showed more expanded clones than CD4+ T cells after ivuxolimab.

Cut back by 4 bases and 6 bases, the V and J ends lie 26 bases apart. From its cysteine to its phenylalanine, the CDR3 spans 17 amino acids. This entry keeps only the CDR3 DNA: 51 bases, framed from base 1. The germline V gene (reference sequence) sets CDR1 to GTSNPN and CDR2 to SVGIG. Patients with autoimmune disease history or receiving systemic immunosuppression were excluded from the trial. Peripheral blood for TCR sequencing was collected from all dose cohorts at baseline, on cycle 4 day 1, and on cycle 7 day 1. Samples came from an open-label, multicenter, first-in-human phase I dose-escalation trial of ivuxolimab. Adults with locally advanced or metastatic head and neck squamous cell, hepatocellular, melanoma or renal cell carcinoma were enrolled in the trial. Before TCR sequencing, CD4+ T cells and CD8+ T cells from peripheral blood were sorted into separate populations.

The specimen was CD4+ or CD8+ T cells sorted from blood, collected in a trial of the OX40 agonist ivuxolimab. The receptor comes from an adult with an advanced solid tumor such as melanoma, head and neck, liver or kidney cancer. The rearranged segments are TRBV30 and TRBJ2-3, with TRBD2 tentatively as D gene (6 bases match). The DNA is TGTGCCTGGAACGGGCCCGGGGGACGGGACTGGGGCGATACGCAGTATTTT. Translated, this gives CAWNGPGGRDWGDTQYF.